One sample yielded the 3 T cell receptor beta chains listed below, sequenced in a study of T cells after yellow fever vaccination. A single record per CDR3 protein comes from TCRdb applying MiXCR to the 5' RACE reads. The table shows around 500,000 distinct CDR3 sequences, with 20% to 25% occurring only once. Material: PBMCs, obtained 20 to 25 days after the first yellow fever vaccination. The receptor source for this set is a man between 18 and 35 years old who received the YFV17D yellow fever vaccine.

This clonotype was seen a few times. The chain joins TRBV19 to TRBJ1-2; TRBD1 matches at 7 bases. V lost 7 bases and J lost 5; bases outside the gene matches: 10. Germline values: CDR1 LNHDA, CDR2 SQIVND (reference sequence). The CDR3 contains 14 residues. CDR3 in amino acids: CASTPTRQGYGYTF. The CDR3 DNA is TGTGCCAGTACCCCTACGCGACAGGGATATGGCTACACCTTC.

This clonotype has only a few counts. CDR3 region: CASSLDPQLAVYVNEQFF. CDR3 DNA: TGTGCCAGCAGCTTAGACCCACAACTAGCGGTATATGTCAATGAGCAGTTCTTC. The genes are TRBV11-2 and TRBJ2-1; TRBD2 agrees at 8 bases. The CDR3 is 18 residues long. With V trimmed by 0 bases and J by 6 bases, 13 bases remained unmatched. Germline assignment: CDR1 SGHAT and CDR2 FQNNGV.

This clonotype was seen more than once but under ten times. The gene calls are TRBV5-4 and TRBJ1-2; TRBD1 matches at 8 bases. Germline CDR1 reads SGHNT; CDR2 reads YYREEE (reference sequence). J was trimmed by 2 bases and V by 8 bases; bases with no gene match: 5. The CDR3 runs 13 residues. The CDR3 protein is CASSGQGNYGYTF. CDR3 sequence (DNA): TGTGCCAGTTCCGGACAGGGAAACTATGGCTACACCTTC.